The 24 T cell receptor beta chains reported below all come from one sample, sequenced in a study of vaccination and CD4 T cells after COVID-19. Which antigens these TCRs recognize remains unknown. Treatment here: approximately nine-day PBMC culture with coronavirus spike peptide pools or control peptides (ViraFEST assay). The Oncomine TCR Beta short-read assay was what sequenced the DNA obtained from cultured CD4+ T cells. TCRdb re-derived calls from the PCR reads in MiXCR, one entry per CDR3 protein. The table shows 15,000 to 20,000 distinct CDR3 sequences, with roughly 50% occurring only once. The material was CD4+ T cells from blood, cultured in vitro, obtained before SARS-CoV-2 vaccination. The origin of the receptors is a human donor who had recovered from COVID-19.

The J gene is TRBJ2-2, the V gene TRBV27, with TRBD2 matching 8 bases. V was pared by 5 bases and J by 4 bases, with 12 bases of the junction left unmatched. The CDR3 totals 17 residues. CDR1 is MNHEY, CDR2 SMNVEV, per germline (reference sequence). The CDR3, as DNA: TGTGCCAGCAGTAACATTGCCGGGACTAGATCCACCGGGGAGCTGTTTTTT. It encodes CASSNIAGTRSTGELFF.

The rearrangement joins TRBV6-2 or TRBV6-3 to TRBJ2-7, with TRBD2 identical over 10 bases. The CDR3 sequence is 13 residues long. CDR1 is MNHEY, CDR2 SVGEGT, per germline. The V segment lost 0 bases and the J segment 7 bases; nucleotides outside the gene matches: 0. CDR3 DNA: TGTGCCAGCAGTTACTCGACTAGCGGGGAGCAGTACTTC. This codes for CASSYSTSGEQYF.

This chain links TRBV7-6 with TRBJ2-2, with a possible D match to TRBD2 (6 bases). This CDR3 has 17 amino acids. Trimming shortened V by 2 bases and J by 0 bases, and 13 bases separated the two germline ends. Germline-derived CDR1 and CDR2 are SGHVS and FNYEAQ. Here the CDR3 reads CASSLLSTSPNTGELFF. The DNA of the CDR3 is TGTGCCAGCAGCTTATTATCCACTAGCCCGAACACCGGGGAGCTGTTTTTT.

The sample holds a few counts of this clonotype. V gene TRBV5-4 combines with J gene TRBJ2-7, with 7 bases lining up with TRBD2. The CDR3 totals 14 residues. The V gene's germline CDR1 is SGHNT and CDR2 YYREEE (reference sequence). The J segment lost 3 bases and the V segment lost 4 bases, leaving 7 bases of the junction unmatched. The CDR3 region is CASSVSGTIYEQYF. The CDR3 DNA sequence: TGTGCCAGCAGCGTAAGCGGGACTATCTACGAGCAGTACTTC.

This clonotype was observed a few times. V gene TRBV7-3 combines with J gene TRBJ2-1; TRBD2 matches 11 bases. The CDR3 is 16 amino acids. Germline V gene lookup returns CDR1 SGHTA and CDR2 FQGTGA. J was trimmed by 9 bases and V by 3 bases; bases with no gene match: 10. CDR3 nucleotides: TGTGCCAGCAGCTTGGGGAGCCCTAGCGGGAGGAGTGAGCAGTTCTTC. Its translation is CASSLGSPSGRSEQFF. Combining the CDR3 with reference TRBV7-3 and TRBJ2-1 gives the whole variable domain GAGVSQTPSNKVTEKGKYVELRCDPISGHTALYWYRQSLGQGPEFLIYFQGTGAADDSGLPNDRFFAVRPEGSVSTLKIQRTERGDSAVYLCASSLGSPSGRSEQFFGPGTRLTVL.

This clonotype is labeled medium-sized. The J gene is TRBJ1-5, the V gene TRBV6-1; the D is unclear. V gave up 0 bases and J gave up 3 bases, with 0 bases separating them. Germline values: CDR1 MNHNS, CDR2 SASEGT. The CDR3 totals 12 residues. CDR3 loop: CASSEANQPQHF. The CDR3 DNA follows: TGTGCCAGCAGTGAAGCCAATCAGCCCCAGCATTTT.

This sequence joins TRBV20-1 and TRBJ2-5; 10 bases line up with TRBD1. CDR1 and CDR2 from the germline V gene are DFQATT and SNEGSKA (reference sequence). CDR3 length: 12 residues. Trimming at V came to 5 bases and at J to 4 bases, leaving 1 base not matched to a gene. This CDR3 reads CSAWTGGETQYF. The CDR3 region has the DNA TGCAGTGCTTGGACAGGGGGAGAGACCCAGTACTTC.

This chain uses TRBV20-1 with TRBJ2-7, with TRBD2 identical over 10 bases. The CDR3 extends over 15 amino acids. The germline CDR1 and CDR2 sequences are DFQATT and SNEGSKA (reference sequence). Germline trimming cut 4 bases from V and 4 bases from J; bases unmatched to any gene: 10. The CDR3 nucleotides read TGCAGTGCTAACCACCGATCTAGCGGGAGTTACGAGCAGTACTTC. Its protein product is CSANHRSSGSYEQYF.

The chain recombines TRBV28 with TRBJ1-5; a possible D gene is TRBD1 (6 bases). Germline V lookup: CDR1 MDHEN, CDR2 SYDVKM. The V and J ends lost 7 bases and 0 bases respectively, with 16 bases between them. The CDR3 runs 16 residues. CDR3 nucleotides: TGTGCCAGCACCCCTGGAGGACAGATTAGCAATCAGCCCCAGCATTTT. It encodes CASTPGGQISNQPQHF.

The sample holds a few counts of this clonotype. The chain recombines TRBV20-1 with TRBJ2-1; a weak D match, TRBD2 (6 bases). With 0 bases removed from V and 6 bases from J, the gap between germline ends came to 15 bases. The CDR3 loop spans 15 amino acids. Germline values: CDR1 DFQATT, CDR2 SNEGSKA (reference sequence). The CDR3 DNA is TGCAGTGCTAGAGATTGGGACTCCCTCTCCAATGAGCAGTTCTTC. Protein sequence: CSARDWDSLSNEQFF.

The J gene is TRBJ2-1, the V gene TRBV24-1, with D perhaps TRBD1 or TRBD2 (5 bases each). V was pared by 4 bases and J by 0 bases, with 18 bases between. Per the germline V gene, CDR1 is KGHDR and CDR2 is SFDVKD. The CDR3 length is 18 residues. The CDR3: CATSDTLRGLSSYNEQFF. In DNA, the CDR3 is TGTGCCACCAGTGACACCCTACGGGGCTTGAGCTCCTACAATGAGCAGTTCTTC.

The genes are TRBV28 and TRBJ1-5, with D uncertain. This CDR3 is built from 15 residues. The germline V gene encodes CDR1 MDHEN and CDR2 SYDVKM. Trimming pared 1 base from V and 0 bases from J, leaving 7 bases between. In nucleotides, the CDR3 is TGTGCCAGCAGTTTATCGGGTCATAGCAATCAGCCCCAGCATTTT. Its protein product is CASSLSGHSNQPQHF.

This CDR3 reads CSVVWDTYSSYTF. The CDR3, as DNA: TGCAGCGTTGTCTGGGACACCTACTCTAGCTACACCTTC. The V and J genes are TRBV29-1 and TRBJ1-2; a possible D gene is TRBD1 (6 bases). Germline V CDR1 and CDR2: SQVTM, ANQGSEA. The ends were cut back, 4 bases at V and 9 bases at J, with 18 bases in the middle. This CDR3 comprises 13 residues.

This rearrangement joins TRBV5-6 to TRBJ2-4; unclear D gene. The CDR3 loop spans 16 amino acids. V lost 2 bases and J lost 0, with 12 bases in between. Looked up from germline, CDR1 is SGHDT and CDR2 is YYEEEE. DNA for the CDR3: TGTGCCAGCAGCTTCCTCAGTAATCTAGCCAAAAACATTCAGTACTTC. Its translation is CASSFLSNLAKNIQYF.

This clonotype was counted a few times. This chain joins TRBV10-3 and TRBJ1-2; the D is unclear. This CDR3 region has 13 residues. Germline CDR1 is ENHRY and CDR2 is SYGVKD. Between the trimmed V and J ends, which lost 4 bases and 0 bases, there was a span of 6 bases. In DNA, the CDR3 is TGTGCCATCAGTGTTTACCCTAACTATGGCTACACCTTC. This gives the protein CAISVYPNYGYTF.

CDR3 DNA: TGTGCCAGCATAGGCCGGACAGCAGTCTCCTACAATGAGCAGTTCTTC. This sequence encodes CASIGRTAVSYNEQFF. The chain is built from TRBV28 and TRBJ2-1; a weak D match, TRBD1 (6 bases). Per germline, CDR1 MDHEN and CDR2 SYDVKM. This CDR3 has 16 amino acids. Trimming stripped 7 bases from V and 0 bases from J, with 16 bases between. Combining the CDR3 with reference TRBV28 and TRBJ2-1 gives the whole variable domain DVKVTQSSRYLVKRTGEKVFLECVQDMDHENMFWYRQDPGLGLRLIYFSYDVKMKEKGDIPEGYSVSREKKERFSLILESASTNQTSMYLCASIGRTAVSYNEQFFGPGTRLTVL.

The rearrangement uses TRBV7-9 and TRBJ1-2, with 10 bases matching TRBD1. Germline CDR1 SEHNR, CDR2 FQNEAQ (reference sequence). The CDR3 runs 15 residues. V shed 3 bases and J 2 bases; nucleotides not matched to a gene: 3. CDR3 residues: CASSFPGQGNYGYTF. In nucleotides, the CDR3 is TGTGCCAGCAGCTTTCCGGGACAGGGGAACTATGGCTACACCTTC.

Only a few counts were recorded for this clonotype. The V call is TRBV6-1, the J call TRBJ2-7; TRBD1 is a possible D gene (6 bases). The germline CDR1 and CDR2 sequences are MNHNS and SASEGT. Trimming removed 6 bases at V and 2 bases at J, with 11 bases between. The CDR3 is 13 amino acids. The CDR3 loop is CASRIQGTYEQYF. In nucleotides, the CDR3 is TGTGCCAGCAGGATACAGGGAACCTACGAGCAGTACTTC.

The chain links TRBV5-4 to TRBJ2-7, with D perhaps being TRBD1 or TRBD2 (5 bases each). The CDR3 extends over 14 amino acids. The V gene's germline CDR1 is SGHNT and CDR2 YYREEE (reference sequence). V was clipped by 1 base and J by 0 bases, with 8 bases between them. CDR3 region: CASSLYGTSYEQYF. In DNA form, the CDR3 reads TGTGCCAGCAGCTTGTACGGGACCTCCTACGAGCAGTACTTC.

CDR3 in DNA: TGCAGTGCTAGTCAGAGTAACTATGGCTACACCTTC. This sequence encodes CSASQSNYGYTF. The chain has TRBV20-1 and TRBJ1-2; D call uncertain. Germline assignment: CDR1 DFQATT and CDR2 SNEGSKA (reference sequence). The CDR3 extends over 12 amino acids. V was shortened by 3 bases and J by 1 base, with 6 bases between the two germline ends.

This clonotype was detected only a few times. V gene TRBV15 combines with J gene TRBJ1-1; D remains ambiguous. The CDR3 has 15 amino acids. Per germline, CDR1 LNHNV and CDR2 YYDKDF (reference sequence). V lost 0 bases, J lost 4 bases, and 12 bases lay in between. CDR3 nucleotide sequence: TGTGCCACCAGCAGAGATCTGGCTCGAGTCACTGAAGCTTTCTTT. It translates to CATSRDLARVTEAFF.

The V call is TRBV14, the J call TRBJ2-5, with D unclear. Germline CDR1 reads SGHDN; CDR2 reads FVKESK. The V end lost 1 base, the J end lost 4 bases, and 7 bases lay between the germline ends. The CDR3 runs to 13 residues. For the CDR3, the DNA is TGTGCCAGCAGCCAAGTTAGCACAGAGACCCAGTACTTC. It encodes CASSQVSTETQYF.

This clonotype occurred a few times. The rearrangement joins TRBV6-4 to TRBJ2-2; D is uncertain. This CDR3 has 13 amino acids. Per germline, CDR1 MRHNA and CDR2 SNTAGT. The germline V and J ends were trimmed by 3 bases and 3 bases, with 5 bases remaining between them. CDR3 amino acids: CASSESDTGELFF. The CDR3 DNA reads TGTGCCAGCAGTGAGTCCGACACCGGGGAGCTGTTTTTT.

The chain is built from TRBV20-1 and TRBJ2-7; 13 nucleotides line up with TRBD2. Germline assignment: CDR1 DFQATT and CDR2 SNEGSKA (reference sequence). The CDR3 spans 15 residues. V dropped 5 bases and J dropped 2; count of bases not matched to a gene: 6. Here the CDR3 DNA reads TGCAGTGCTCCATCCGGGACTAGCGGGACCTACGAGCAGTACTTC. Amino acid sequence: CSAPSGTSGTYEQYF.